This T cell receptor (beta chain) was recorded in a study of blood T cells in healthy people across ages. Notes on the study in general: Older age coincided with a roughly linear decline in TCR beta diversity per million T cells.

In this sample, this clonotype turned up many times. The antigen is undetermined. Primed by a sample-barcoded 5' primer and a J-beta primer mix, a second PCR proceeded for about 6 to 11 cycles. The study obtained at least 3 million CDR3-containing paired-end reads from every sample. TCRdb processed the 5' RACE reads anew with MiXCR; each CDR3 protein has one entry. The table shows 650,000 to 1,000,000 distinct CDR3 sequences, with around 36% occurring only once. Isolation of PBMCs gave at least 6.5 million cells per sample. The sequence came from a man aged 18 to 35 in good health. The specimen was blood.

The CDR3 spells CASSLSTDTYEQYF. The CDR3 DNA follows: TGCGCCAGCAGCCTCAGCACGGATACGTACGAGCAGTACTTC. V and J are TRBV5-1 and TRBJ2-7; no clear D. The germline V gene has CDR1 SGHRS and CDR2 YFSETQ. The CDR3 sequence is 14 residues long. V was cut by 4 bases and J by 4 bases, with 15 bases left in between.